The 10 T cell receptor beta chains below all came from one sample that was sequenced in a study of T cell responses to AZD1222 COVID-19 vaccine. The table came from immunoSEQ multiplex PCR; TCRdb's copy has only in-frame clones and leaves some out. The sample gives 110,000 to 150,000 clones, around 90% of which show up once; more than 3.5% is in the top ten. Sequenced material: peripheral blood, taken on day 0 of AZD1222 vaccination. These receptors were collected from an adult in good health.

The V call is TRBV5-7, the J call TRBJ1-3, with D uncertain. TRBV5-7 is designated an ORF whose function remains uncertain. There are 10 residues in the CDR3. Trimming stripped 6 bases from V and 4 bases from J, with 2 bases between. CDR3 amino acids: CASTGNTIYF. CDR3 DNA sequence: TGTGCCAGCACAGGAAACACCATATATTTT.

This clone was seen once. The DNA for the CDR3 is TGTGCCAGCAAAGGTTCCTACGAGCAGTACTTC. It is translated as CASKGSYEQYF. J is TRBJ2-7 and V is TRBV25-1; D gene ambiguous. Germline V gene sequence: CDR1 MGHDK, CDR2 SYGVNS. The CDR3 is 11 amino acids. The V and J ends lost 7 bases and 1 base respectively, with 5 bases between them.

In its sample, this clone was seen once. This chain links TRBV18 with TRBJ2-1, with 13 bases fitting TRBD2. From germline, CDR1 is KGHSH and CDR2 LQKENI. The CDR3 contains 16 residues. With 2 bases clipped from V and 7 bases from J, the junction kept 5 bases outside the gene matches. The chain's CDR3 is CASSPSTSGRSNEQFF. The CDR3 DNA reads as TGTGCCAGCTCACCATCGACTAGCGGGAGGTCGAATGAGCAGTTCTTC.

V and J are TRBV6-5 and TRBJ1-2; 7 bases are shared with TRBD1. CDR1 is MNHEY and CDR2 is SVGAGI in the germline V gene. The CDR3 has 14 amino acids. With 8 bases clipped from V and 7 bases from J, the junction kept 13 bases outside the gene matches. CDR3 protein: CASLDTGVNFGYTF. The CDR3, as DNA: TGTGCCAGCTTGGATACAGGGGTAAATTTTGGCTACACCTTC.

The chain is built from TRBV9 and TRBJ2-7; D tentatively fits TRBD1 or TRBD2 (7 bases each). The length of the CDR3 is 15 residues. The V gene lost 4 bases and the J gene lost 3 bases, with 17 bases spanning the gap. Germline V CDR1 and CDR2: SGDLS, YYNGEE. This chain's CDR3 is CASSPGGGRGYEQYF. The CDR3 DNA follows: TGTGCCAGCAGCCCAGGGGGTGGGAGGGGCTACGAGCAGTACTTC.

This clone was observed once. CDR3 protein: CASSVESDTQYF. The CDR3 nucleotides are TGTGCCAGCAGTGTCGAGTCAGATACGCAGTATTTT. The genes are TRBV2 and TRBJ2-3; D unclear. Germline V gives CDR1 SNHLY, CDR2 FYNNEI. The CDR3 is 12 residues long. V lost 4 bases, J lost 4 bases, and 6 bases lay in between.

CDR3 in DNA: TGCAGCGTTGCTGCAAACTCCTACGAGCAGTACTTC. As protein: CSVAANSYEQYF. This rearrangement joins TRBV29-1 to TRBJ2-7; no firm D call. The CDR3 extends over 12 amino acids. V was pared by 4 bases and J by 0 bases, with 7 bases between. Germline CDR1 is SQVTM and CDR2 is ANQGSEA.

This chain connects TRBV5-4 to TRBJ2-6; the D gene could be TRBD1 or TRBD2 (5 bases each). The ends were cut back, 5 bases at V and 0 bases at J, with 12 bases in the middle. Germline V lookup: CDR1 SGHNT, CDR2 YYREEE (reference sequence). This CDR3 is built from 16 residues. The CDR3 DNA reads as TGTGCCAGCAGTTGGGACCTGGTCTCTGGGGCCAACGTCCTGACTTTC. It is translated as CASSWDLVSGANVLTF.

V is TRBV9 and J is TRBJ2-1; TRBD2 agrees at 11 bases. With 5 bases clipped from V and 2 bases from J, the junction kept 9 bases outside the gene matches. The CDR3 is 17 amino acids. Germline-derived CDR1 and CDR2 are SGDLS and YYNGEE. The CDR3 loop reads CASSHPTSGSAYNEQFF. CDR3 coding DNA: TGTGCCAGCAGTCACCCTACTAGCGGGAGTGCCTACAATGAGCAGTTCTTC.

V usage is TRBV25-1 and J usage is TRBJ2-7; TRBD1 agrees at 8 bases. The length of the CDR3 is 17 residues. Per germline, CDR1 MGHDK and CDR2 SYGVNS. Germline trimming cut 5 bases from V and 0 bases from J; bases unmatched to any gene: 12. As DNA, the CDR3 is TGTGCCAGCAGTCCACTCTCAGGGGGCCCCCACTCCTACGAGCAGTACTTC. Its protein is CASSPLSGGPHSYEQYF.